The sequence of this T cell receptor (beta chain) was determined in a study of T cell clonotyping in hematopoietic cell transplantation. Study overall: Recipient samples before transplant were obtained post-cytoreduction. Findings and caveats of the study: Without cell sorting, CD4 versus CD8 contributions remain unresolved. Pathologically expanded recipient clonotypes increased progressively from day 30 to day 180 as diversity fell. Few recipient clonotypes overlapped donors; over 95% were de novo at given depth.

TCRdb's copy holds only in-frame clones and misses some; the assay was immunoSEQ multiplex PCR. There are around 5,100 clones in the sample; about 33% occur only once, and less than 20% lies in the top ten. This CDR3 comprises 13 residues. Germline assignment: CDR1 MNHEY and CDR2 SVGAGI. Trimming stripped 6 bases from V and 0 bases from J, with 6 bases between. For this clone: The antigen is unknown.

Time point described: recipient sample about 28 days before transplant, after cytoreduction. Source: peripheral blood mononuclear cells, taken before stem cell transplant. This clonotype originated in a man over 45 with myelofibrosis. Some clones in this sample may be carry-over from other donors' samples. The rearrangement joins TRBV6-5 to TRBJ1-5; D is ambiguous. Here the CDR3 reads CASSRDSNQPQHF. In nucleotides, the CDR3 is TGTGCCAGCAGCCGGGATAGCAATCAGCCCCAGCATTTT.